The T cell receptor (beta chain) under discussion was sequenced for a study of T cells in Graves' hyperthyroidism and ophthalmopathy. Amplification of TCR beta CDR3 regions used RNA as the template. HTBI primers were employed in a first-round RT-PCR of the TCR CDR3. TCRdb reprocessed the multiplex PCR reads with MiXCR, giving one entry per CDR3 protein. Here the sample spans about 350,000 distinct CDR3 sequences, about 16% being singletons. This clonotype was detected many times. Its target is not known. This CDR3 region has 18 residues. CDR1 and CDR2 (germline): SGHTA, FQGNSA. V was trimmed by 1 base and J by 0 bases, leaving 19 bases between them. Study-wide results and caveats: For ophthalmopathy, model prediction preceded onset by a median 6.5 months.

The chain recombines TRBV7-2 with TRBJ2-7; D is possibly TRBD1 (6 bases). The clonotype comes from a woman in her sixties with Graves' ophthalmopathy. Material: blood. CDR3 bases: TGTGCCAGCAGCTTAGGGGGGCGCGGAACGCCCAGCTCCTACGAGCAGTACTTC. This gives the protein CASSLGGRGTPSSYEQYF.